This TCR beta chain is from a study of human T cells and chemical hapten exposure. Stated time point: patch test 1, 2 weeks after DPC sensitization. As for treatment: therapeutic diphenylcyclopropenone sensitization with weekly scalp DPC. This clonotype occurred a few times. This CDR3 has 16 residues. CDR1 is SQVTM and CDR2 is ANQGSEA in the germline V gene. Trimming left V 3 bases short and J 0 bases short, with 17 bases between. Using its own MiXCR run on the RACE reads, TCRdb lists one record per CDR3 protein. The sample includes nearly 350,000 distinct CDR3 sequences, about 7% seen only once; the top ten take 7.5% to 8.5%.

The chain uses TRBV29-1 and TRBJ1-2; D is perhaps TRBD1 (5 bases). The clonotype originates from a young woman with alopecia areata. Some clones in this sample may be carry-over from other donors' samples. Material: whole blood, obtained in connection with sensitization to the hapten diphenylcyclopropenone (DPC). Here the CDR3 reads CSVDVHGAGSNYGYTF. CDR3 in DNA: TGCAGCGTTGACGTGCACGGGGCAGGGTCTAACTATGGCTACACCTTC.